One sample yielded the 10 T cell receptor beta chains listed below, sequenced in a study of CD8+CD57+ T cells in acquired aplastic anemia. Previously, flow cytometry had revealed CD8+CD57+ cell expansion in the patients chosen for sequencing. Genomic DNA was employed as the template in profiling TCR beta VDJ and CDR3. From the reads, TCRdb called clonotypes with MiXCR, one entry per CDR3 protein. This sample carries roughly 250,000 distinct CDR3 sequences, less than 85% of them seen once, and the ten largest clones take roughly two fifths. Source material: sorted CD4+, CD8+, or CD8+CD57+ T cells (not recorded which) from PBMCs. These TCRs come from a human donor with aplastic anemia.

Concerning this clonotype itself: Germline and junction disagree at one end, which may indicate a read error. The rearrangement joins TRBV2 to TRBJ2-3; D gene unclear. Germline V gene data show CDR1 as SNHLY and CDR2 as FYNNEI. CDR3 length: 13 amino acids. The CDR3 reads CASGVTGTDTRYF. CDR3 sequence (DNA): TGTGCCAGCGGGGTTACGGGCACAGATACGCGGTATTTT. The entire variable domain, with the rest obtained from reference TRBV2 and TRBJ2-3, is as follows: EPEVTQTPSHQVTQMGQEVILRCVPISNHLYFYWYRQILGQKVEFLVSFYNNEISEKSEIFDDQFSVERPDGSNFTLKIRSTKLEDSAMYFCASGVTGTDTRYFGPGTRLTVL.

Remarks on this clonotype: The conserved closing phenylalanine or tryptophan is absent in this CDR3, likely reflecting a read error. No DNA is shown, since the ends of the CDR3 on it are uncertain; the CDR3 is the one TCRdb lists. The chain employs TRBV7-2 and TRBJ2-7; the tabulated D call, TRBD1, remains unverified against the DNA. The CDR3 has 13 amino acids, counting both end residues. Germline CDR1 reads SGHTA; CDR2 reads FQGNSA. The CDR3 sequence: CASSLGLGGDQSP.

The chain is built from TRBV2 and TRBJ1-6; weak D call: TRBD1 (5 bases). The CDR3 consists of 16 residues. CDR1 SNHLY and CDR2 FYNNEI come from the germline V gene. V lost 3 bases and J 10 bases, leaving 19 bases between the germline ends. CDR3 DNA: TGTGCCAGCAGTGATGGGGGGATCCATGAGCAGTCACCCCTCCACTTT. Translation: CASSDGGIHEQSPLHF.

In its sample, this clonotype was seen a few times. The J gene is TRBJ1-5, the V gene TRBV6-1; the D gene is possibly TRBD1 (6 bases). The CDR3 is made up of 16 amino acids. The V end was cut by 8 bases, the J end by 2 bases, with 19 bases between. Germline values: CDR1 MNHNS, CDR2 SASEGT. This chain's CDR3 is CASGGAGEGGNQPQHF. The DNA for the CDR3 is TGTGCCAGCGGGGGGGCAGGGGAGGGGGGCAATCAGCCCCAGCATTTT.

This clonotype was seen only once. This chain uses TRBV7-9 with TRBJ2-3; the D gene is possibly TRBD1 (6 bases). Trimming cost V 5 bases and J 15 bases, with 27 bases left between them. The germline gives CDR1 SEHNR, CDR2 FQNEAQ (reference sequence). The CDR3 covers 15 residues. CDR3 sequence: CASSLGTPNGDTFYF. CDR3 nucleotide sequence: TGTGCCAGCAGCCTCGGGACACCCAATGGCGACACCTTCTATTTT.

On this clonotype: The junction shows a germline mismatch at one end, possibly a read error. The chain links TRBV7-9 to TRBJ1-2, with D unresolved. CDR1 SEHNR and CDR2 FQNEAQ come from the germline V gene (reference sequence). This CDR3 spans 13 amino acids. CDR3 nucleotides: TGCGCCAGCAGCCATGGCCGTGCAGGTGGCTACGCCTTC. Amino acids: CASSHGRAGGYAF.

The genes are TRBV7-8 and TRBJ1-6; D might be TRBD1 (5 bases). The CDR3 covers 15 residues. Per the germline V gene, CDR1 is SGHVS and CDR2 is FQNEAQ. The V and J ends lost 5 bases and 19 bases respectively, with 27 bases between them. CDR3 coding DNA: TGTGCCAGCAGCCTCGCCCGGGGACGGCGAGCGGGAGCGCACTTT. Translation: CASSLARGRRAGAHF.

The chain couples TRBV5-6 to TRBJ1-1; possibly TRBD1 for D (6 bases). CDR3 length: 12 residues. Germline lookup yields CDR1 SGHDT and CDR2 YYEEEE. V lost 7 bases, J lost 7 bases, and 14 bases lay in between. This CDR3 is CASGDGGNEAFF. CDR3 coding DNA: TGTGCCAGCGGGGACGGGGGCAATGAAGCTTTCTTT.

The V call is TRBV7-8, the J call TRBJ2-5; either TRBD1 or TRBD2 may fit D (6 bases each). V lost 1 base and J lost 5, with 14 bases in between. This CDR3 spans 15 amino acids. Germline V gene sequence: CDR1 SGHVS, CDR2 FQNEAQ. The CDR3: CASSLGGGRYETQYF. Here the CDR3 DNA reads TGTGCCAGCAGCTTAGGAGGGGGGCGATACGAGACCCAGTACTTC.

About this clonotype: A junction boundary mismatches the germline segment, possibly from a read error. This chain uses TRBV2 with TRBJ1-2, with a weak D call TRBD1 (6 bases). CDR1 and CDR2 (germline): SNHLY, FYNNEI. CDR3 size: 17 residues. DNA for the CDR3: TGTGCCAGCGGGGACGGGGGCTCCGAGACGCAGAATTTTGGCTACGGCTTC. Protein: CASGDGGSETQNFGYGF.